This T cell receptor (beta chain) stems from a study of OX40 agonist ivuxolimab in advanced cancers. In the study overall: Given to patients was ivuxolimab, an agonistic anti-OX40 (CD134) antibody. General observations from the study: There were also nonresponders showing low normalized T-cell clonal expansion.

Concerning this clone: Its antigen is unidentified.

V lost 6 bases to trimming and J lost 1 base; unmatched junction nucleotides: 6. CDR3 length: 15 residues. The V gene's germline CDR1 is MRHNA and CDR2 SNTAGT. Autoimmune disease history or systemic immunosuppression disqualified patients. TCRdb keeps only in-frame clones here, not all; method: immunoSEQ multiplex PCR. The profile shows 42,000 or so clones, around 83% of them singletons. This clonotype was sampled from an adult with an advanced solid tumor such as melanoma, head and neck, liver or kidney cancer. The chain employs TRBV6-4 and TRBJ1-1; 9 bases match TRBD1. The sequencing here drew on CD4+ or CD8+ T cells sorted from blood, taken in a trial of the OX40 agonist ivuxolimab. DNA of the CDR3: TGTGCCAGCAGACTCCCGGGACAGGGGAACACTGAAGCTTTCTTT. Encoded protein: CASRLPGQGNTEAFF.